This entry lists 3 T cell receptor beta chains sequenced from one sample in a study of blood T cells in healthy people across ages. Together with a sample-barcoded 5' primer, a J-beta primer mix was included in a second PCR lasting about 6 to 12 cycles. In TCRdb, the 5' RACE reads were re-called with MiXCR into one record per CDR3 protein. The data show 1,800,000 or so distinct CDR3 sequences, more than 35% seen once. The sequenced material came from blood. These receptor sequences come from a human donor in good health.

There are a few counts of this clonotype. The chain combines TRBV9 with TRBJ2-3; D is uncertain. V was cut by 4 bases and J by 2 bases, with 14 bases left in between. The CDR3 totals 15 residues. Germline V lookup: CDR1 SGDLS, CDR2 YYNGEE. This CDR3 is CASSSSGHYTDTQYF. The CDR3 DNA reads as TGTGCCAGCAGCTCTTCCGGGCATTACACAGATACGCAGTATTTT.

The chain recombines TRBV6-1 with TRBJ2-3; unclear D gene. Germline CDR1 and CDR2: MNHNS and SASEGT. The CDR3 is 14 amino acids. V was clipped by 7 bases and J by 6 bases, with 17 bases between them. The CDR3 loop reads CASIKLKGMDTQYF. The CDR3 DNA sequence: TGTGCCAGCATAAAGCTGAAAGGAATGGATACGCAGTATTTT.

This clonotype was counted a few times. This chain connects TRBV4-2 to TRBJ2-1, with 9 nucleotides matching TRBD2. Germline V CDR1 and CDR2: LGHNA, YNFKEQ. This CDR3 has 19 amino acids. V dropped 4 bases and J dropped 3; count of bases not matched to a gene: 16. The CDR3 nucleotides read TGTGCCAGCAGCCGAGATGTGCGGGCTAGCGGGGCAGACTACAATGAGCAGTTCTTC. This gives the protein CASSRDVRASGADYNEQFF.